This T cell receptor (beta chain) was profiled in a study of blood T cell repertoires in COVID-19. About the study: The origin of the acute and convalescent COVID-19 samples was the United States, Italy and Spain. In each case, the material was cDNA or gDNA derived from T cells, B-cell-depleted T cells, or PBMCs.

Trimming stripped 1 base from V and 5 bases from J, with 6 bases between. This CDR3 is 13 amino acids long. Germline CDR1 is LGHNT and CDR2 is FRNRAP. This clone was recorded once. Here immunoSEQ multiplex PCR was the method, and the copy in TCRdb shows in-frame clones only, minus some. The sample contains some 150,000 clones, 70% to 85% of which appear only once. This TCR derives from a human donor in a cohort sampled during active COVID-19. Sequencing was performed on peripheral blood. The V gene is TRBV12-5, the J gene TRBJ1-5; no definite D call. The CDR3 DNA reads TGTGCTAGTGGTTTGGGGAGGGATCAGCCCCAGCATTTT. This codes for CASGLGRDQPQHF.